Listed below are T cell receptor beta chains from one sample, sequenced in a study of identical twins. MiXCR was run by TCRdb on the 5' RACE reads, yielding one entry per CDR3 protein. The sample lists fewer than 650,000 distinct CDR3 sequences, approximately 10% occurring once. These data also formed part of another study, on yellow fever vaccine responses in identical twins.

Sequenced input: PBMCs. The receptors shown here come from a woman aged 18-29 years in good health. CDR3s include the opening cysteine and the closing phenylalanine or tryptophan. Fields, in order: D gene, J gene, V gene, clone size, CDR3 protein, CDR3 DNA. The D gene is left open where the match is weak. Expanded clones are given a class, and other clones once, few, many or no size at all.

D: NA
J: TRBJ2-7
V: TRBV20-1
size: NA
CDR3: CSARDRVIHEQYF
DNA: TGCAGTGCTAGAGACAGGGTTATCCACGAGCAGTACTTC

D: NA
J: TRBJ1-1
V: TRBV5-1
size: many
CDR3: CASSLGSQGWTEAFF
DNA: TGCGCCAGCAGCTTGGGTTCCCAGGGGTGGACTGAAGCTTTCTTT

D: NA
J: TRBJ2-5
V: TRBV18
size: many
CDR3: CASSPLSAQETQYF
DNA: TGTGCCAGCTCACCGTTGTCAGCACAAGAGACCCAGTACTTC

D: NA
J: TRBJ1-3
V: TRBV28
size: NA
CDR3: CASTIPGNTIYF
DNA: TGTGCCAGCACGATCCCAGGAAACACCATATATTTT

D: NA
J: TRBJ2-7
V: TRBV12-3/TRBV12-4
size: many
CDR3: CASSLVNGEPEQYF
DNA: TGTGCCAGCAGTTTAGTCAACGGCGAACCAGAGCAGTACTTC

D: TRBD2
J: TRBJ2-7
V: TRBV25-1
size: many
CDR3: CASSAYTLTSGSGEQYF
DNA: TGTGCCAGCAGTGCATACACTCTTACTAGCGGGAGTGGTGAGCAGTACTTC

D: TRBD1
J: TRBJ2-7
V: TRBV18
size: NA
CDR3: CASSGQESEQYF
DNA: TGTGCCAGCTCAGGACAGGAATCGGAGCAGTACTTC

D: NA
J: TRBJ2-5
V: TRBV7-2
size: few
CDR3: CASSLVGQASQETQYF
DNA: TGTGCCAGCAGCTTAGTAGGTCAGGCCTCCCAAGAGACCCAGTACTTC

D: NA
J: TRBJ2-7
V: TRBV3-1
size: many
CDR3: CASSAAYEQYF
DNA: TGTGCCAGCAGCGCCGCCTACGAGCAGTACTTC

D: TRBD2
J: TRBJ2-7
V: TRBV6-5
size: NA
CDR3: CASSYSSSGGLEQYF
DNA: TGTGCCAGCAGTTACTCGTCTAGCGGGGGCCTCGAGCAGTACTTC